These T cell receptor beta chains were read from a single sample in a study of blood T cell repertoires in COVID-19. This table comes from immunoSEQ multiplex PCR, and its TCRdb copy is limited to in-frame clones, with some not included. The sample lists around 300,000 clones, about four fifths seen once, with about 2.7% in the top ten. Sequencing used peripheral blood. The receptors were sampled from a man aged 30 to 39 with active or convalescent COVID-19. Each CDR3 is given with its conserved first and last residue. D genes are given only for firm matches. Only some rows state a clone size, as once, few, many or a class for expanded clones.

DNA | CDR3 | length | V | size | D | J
TGCGCCAGCAGCCAATCTCCTTACATTTACTCTGGAAACACCATATATTTT | CASSQSPYIYSGNTIYF | 17 | TRBV4-3 | NA | NA | TRBJ1-3
TGTGCCAGTCGTCAGGGGGATGAGCAGTTCTTC | CASRQGDEQFF | 11 | TRBV6-5 | NA | TRBD1 | TRBJ2-1
TGTGCCAGCAGATCGGGGGGCAGCTCCTATAATTCACCCCTCCACTTT | CASRSGGSSYNSPLHF | 16 | TRBV27 | NA | NA | TRBJ1-6
TGTGCCTTCGGAACAGCACGCTCTGGAAACACCATATATTTT | CAFGTARSGNTIYF | 14 | TRBV24-1 | NA | NA | TRBJ1-3
TGTGCCAGCAGCTGGGGGACAGGGGCGACCGGGGAGCTGTTTTTT | CASSWGTGATGELFF | 15 | TRBV5-4 | NA | TRBD1 | TRBJ2-2
TGCAGTGCACCCCGAGGAGGGGAGCTGTTTTTT | CSAPRGGELFF | 11 | TRBV20-1 | few | NA | TRBJ2-2
TGTGCCAGCAGCCAAGGACAGTCATTCTCTGGAAACACCATATATTTT | CASSQGQSFSGNTIYF | 16 | TRBV4-2 | NA | NA | TRBJ1-3
TGTGCCAGCAGCTTAGGGGCCCGCACAGATACGCAGTATTTT | CASSLGARTDTQYF | 14 | TRBV5-5 | NA | NA | TRBJ2-3
TGTGCCAGCAGCTTAAGGGACGACAGGGGAGGTAACACCGGGGAGCTGTTTTTT | CASSLRDDRGGNTGELFF | 18 | TRBV11-2 | NA | TRBD1 | TRBJ2-2
TGCGCCAGCAGCTTCGAGGTAGCGGGAGACTACAATGAGCAGTTCTTC | CASSFEVAGDYNEQFF | 16 | TRBV4-3 | NA | TRBD2 | TRBJ2-1
TGTGCCAGCAGTTACCCCCCGCTACCTGGAAACACCATATATTTT | CASSYPPLPGNTIYF | 15 | TRBV6-2/TRBV6-3 | NA | NA | TRBJ1-3
TGTGCCAGCAGCCAAGGGTGGACAGACGTTCCCTATGGCTACACCTTC | CASSQGWTDVPYGYTF | 16 | TRBV3-1/TRBV3-2 | NA | NA | TRBJ1-2
TGTGCCAGTAGTATAGTAGCAGGGGTTATTGATCAGCCCCAGCATTTT | CASSIVAGVIDQPQHF | 16 | TRBV19 | NA | NA | TRBJ1-5
TGTGCCATCAGTACAGGGAATGGACAGCCCCAGCATTTT | CAISTGNGQPQHF | 13 | TRBV10-3 | NA | NA | TRBJ1-5
TGTGCCAGCAGCCAAAGATTAGGGAATAGGGGGACTGAAGCTTTCTTT | CASSQRLGNRGTEAFF | 16 | TRBV4-2 | NA | NA | TRBJ1-1
TGTGCCAGCAGCACGATACAGGGTGACGAGCAGTACTTC | CASSTIQGDEQYF | 13 | TRBV5-5 | NA | NA | TRBJ2-7
TGTGCCAGCAGCCGTCCTGTGGCGGGGAGGGAGCAGTACTTC | CASSRPVAGREQYF | 14 | TRBV7-2 | NA | NA | TRBJ2-7